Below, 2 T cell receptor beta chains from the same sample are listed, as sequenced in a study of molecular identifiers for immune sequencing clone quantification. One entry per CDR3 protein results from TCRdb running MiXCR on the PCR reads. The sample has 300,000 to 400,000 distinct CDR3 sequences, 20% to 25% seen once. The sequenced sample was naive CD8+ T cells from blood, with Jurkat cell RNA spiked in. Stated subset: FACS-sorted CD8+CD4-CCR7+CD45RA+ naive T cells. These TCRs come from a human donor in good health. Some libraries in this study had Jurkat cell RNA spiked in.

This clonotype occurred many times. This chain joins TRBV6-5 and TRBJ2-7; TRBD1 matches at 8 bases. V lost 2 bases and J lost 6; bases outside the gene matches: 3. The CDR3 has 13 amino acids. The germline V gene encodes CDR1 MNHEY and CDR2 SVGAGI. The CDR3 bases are TGTGCCAGCAGTTACGTAACAGGGGGCGAGCAGTACTTC. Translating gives CASSYVTGGEQYF.

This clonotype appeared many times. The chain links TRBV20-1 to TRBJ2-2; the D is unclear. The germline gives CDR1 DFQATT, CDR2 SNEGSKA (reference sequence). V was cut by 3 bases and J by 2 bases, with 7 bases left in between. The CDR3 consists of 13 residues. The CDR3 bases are TGCAGTGCTAGTACTGCCAACACCGGGGAGCTGTTTTTT. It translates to CSASTANTGELFF.